What follows is one TCR beta chain and its context. Its antigen is not identified. The CDR3 is made up of 14 amino acids. From germline, CDR1 is LNHDA and CDR2 SQIVND (reference sequence). V was shortened by 7 bases and J by 0 bases, with 9 bases between the two germline ends. A couple of CD3G-deficient patients had more severe autoimmunity; all had some. Patients, 2 to 39 years old, had expanded memory T-cell proportions. The data originate from a study of regulatory T cells. Whole-study results and caveats: Regulatory T cells showed the strongest V-J pair restriction and V/J gene skewing among patient repertoires. Shannon entropy was nonsignificantly lower in patient CD8+ T cells than control CD8+ cells.

Primers: 52 TRBV forward and 13 TRBJ reverse. Some clones are missing from TCRdb's copy, which holds only in-frame ones; the method was immunoSEQ multiplex PCR. The table includes 20,000 to 25,000 clones, over 85% detected once. J is TRBJ2-2 and V is TRBV19; D is perhaps TRBD2 (6 bases). The TCR was taken from a child aged 2-15 years with CD3G deficiency. The sample was CD8+ T cells sorted from blood. The CDR3 coding sequence is TGTGCCAGTACCCCGGGGGCGAACACCGGGGAGCTGTTTTTT. Translation gives CASTPGANTGELFF.